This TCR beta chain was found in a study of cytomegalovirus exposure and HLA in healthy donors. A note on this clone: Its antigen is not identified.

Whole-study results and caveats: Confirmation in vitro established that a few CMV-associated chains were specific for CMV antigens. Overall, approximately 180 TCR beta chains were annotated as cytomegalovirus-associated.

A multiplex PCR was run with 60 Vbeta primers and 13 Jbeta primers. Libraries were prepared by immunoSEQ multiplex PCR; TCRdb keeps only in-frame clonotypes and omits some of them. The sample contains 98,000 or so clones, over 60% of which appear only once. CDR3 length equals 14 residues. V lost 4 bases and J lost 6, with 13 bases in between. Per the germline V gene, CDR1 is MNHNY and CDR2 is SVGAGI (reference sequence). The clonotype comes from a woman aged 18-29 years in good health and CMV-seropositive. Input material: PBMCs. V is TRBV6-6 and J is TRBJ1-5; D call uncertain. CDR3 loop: CASSSAAGIQPQHF. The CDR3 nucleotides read TGTGCCAGCAGTTCGGCTGCGGGGATTCAGCCCCAGCATTTT.